This passage covers 20 T cell receptor beta chains from one sample sequenced in a study of cytomegalovirus exposure and HLA in healthy donors. PCR employed 60 Vbeta and 13 Jbeta primers. Assay used: immunoSEQ multiplex PCR; TCRdb lists only in-frame clones, some missing. The sample carries around 120,000 clones, less than 90% recorded once. Sequenced input: PBMCs. These receptors all stem from a man aged 45-60 years in good health and CMV-seronegative.

This clone was picked up a small number of times. The V gene is TRBV28, the J gene TRBJ1-1, with 7 bases aligning to TRBD1. Germline V gene sequence: CDR1 MDHEN, CDR2 SYDVKM. The CDR3 totals 18 residues. Trimming took 6 bases from V and 4 from J; bases not matched to a gene: 20. This CDR3 reads CASSPSGRGNKGGTEAFF. CDR3 DNA sequence: TGTGCCAGCAGCCCCTCGGGCAGGGGGAACAAAGGCGGCACTGAAGCTTTCTTT.

J is TRBJ2-7 and V is TRBV5-6; 9 nucleotides align to TRBD1. Germline V gives CDR1 SGHDT, CDR2 YYEEEE. Trimming removed 6 bases from V and 3 bases from J; junction bases left unmatched: 4. The CDR3 is 13 residues long. The CDR3 loop is CASTQGARYEQYF. DNA for the CDR3: TGTGCCAGCACACAGGGGGCGCGCTACGAGCAGTACTTC.

This clone has more than one count but fewer than ten. The chain has TRBV7-2 and TRBJ2-2; TRBD1 might be the D (5 bases). This CDR3 is built from 13 residues. Trimming took 4 bases from V and 11 from J, leaving 14 bases between them. Germline CDR1 reads SGHTA; CDR2 reads FQGNSA. CDR3 amino acids: CASSSLDRSELFF. The CDR3 DNA sequence: TGTGCCAGCAGCTCCCTAGACAGATCTGAGCTGTTTTTT.

This sequence joins TRBV7-9 and TRBJ2-5; D may be TRBD2 (6 bases). The CDR3 is made up of 15 amino acids. With 6 bases removed from V and 3 bases from J, the gap between germline ends came to 17 bases. Germline loops: CDR1 SEHNR, CDR2 FQNEAQ (reference sequence). The DNA of the CDR3 is TGTGCCAGCAGTCCTGGCGTTGGGGGGAAAGAGACCCAGTACTTC. Protein: CASSPGVGGKETQYF.

This chain uses TRBV6-5 with TRBJ1-3; unclear D gene. V dropped 8 bases and J dropped 4 bases, with 15 bases sitting between them. Germline V gene lookup returns CDR1 MNHEY and CDR2 SVGAGI. The CDR3 covers 14 residues. DNA of the CDR3: TGTGCCAGCGGAATGACTAAGATCGGAAACACCATATATTTT. Translation gives CASGMTKIGNTIYF.

This clone came up a few times. The chain recombines TRBV6-1 with TRBJ2-7; 9 nucleotides match TRBD1. Germline CDR1 MNHNS, CDR2 SASEGT. The V and J ends lost 4 bases and 3 bases, in that order; junction bases with no gene match: 10. CDR3 length: 16 residues. CDR3 nucleotides: TGTGCCAGCAGTGTTCCGGGACAGGGTGGAAACTACGAGCAGTACTTC. Protein sequence: CASSVPGQGGNYEQYF.

This clone occurred a few times. The chain employs TRBV30 and TRBJ1-6; TRBD1 aligns across 7 bases. The CDR3 length is 13 residues. The germline V gene encodes CDR1 GTSNPN and CDR2 SVGIG (reference sequence). V lost 4 bases and J lost 5; bases outside the gene matches: 2. The CDR3 protein is CAWIQGNNSPLHF. CDR3 DNA: TGTGCCTGGATACAGGGGAATAATTCACCCCTCCACTTT.

The chain links TRBV5-6 to TRBJ1-1; no firm D call. V dropped 1 base and J dropped 1 base, with 5 bases sitting between them. CDR1 is SGHDT, CDR2 YYEEEE, per germline. CDR3 length: 13 residues. In DNA, the CDR3 is TGTGCCAGCAGCTTGCCCGGGAACACTGAAGCTTTCTTT. This codes for CASSLPGNTEAFF.

This rearrangement joins TRBV5-1 to TRBJ1-1, with D possibly matching TRBD1 (6 bases). There are 12 residues in the CDR3. Germline assignment: CDR1 SGHRS and CDR2 YFSETQ. Trimming stripped 4 bases from V and 5 bases from J, with 9 bases between. In DNA, the CDR3 is TGCGCCAGCAGCCTAGGGACAACTGAAGCTTTCTTT. Translation gives CASSLGTTEAFF.

Only a few counts were recorded for this clone. The chain links TRBV28 to TRBJ1-1; D is perhaps TRBD1 (5 bases). Germline V gene lookup returns CDR1 MDHEN and CDR2 SYDVKM. The V end lost 7 bases, the J end lost 12 bases, and 21 bases lay between the germline ends. The CDR3 totals 13 residues. The CDR3: CASTSGNRLVTFF. The CDR3 coding sequence is TGTGCCAGCACATCAGGGAACAGGTTGGTAACTTTCTTT. The whole variable domain, remainder taken from reference TRBV28 and TRBJ1-1, is DVKVTQSSRYLVKRTGEKVFLECVQDMDHENMFWYRQDPGLGLRLIYFSYDVKMKEKGDIPEGYSVSREKKERFSLILESASTNQTSMYLCASTSGNRLVTFFGQGTRLTVV.

This sequence joins TRBV5-4 and TRBJ2-7; the match to TRBD1 covers 12 bases. CDR3 length equals 16 residues. The V gene's germline CDR1 is SGHNT and CDR2 YYREEE (reference sequence). Trimming cost V 1 base and J 2 bases; bases outside gene matches: 4. The CDR3 loop is CASSLMGQGATYEQYF. The CDR3 nucleotides read TGTGCCAGCAGCTTGATGGGACAGGGGGCAACCTACGAGCAGTACTTC.

The genes are TRBV19 and TRBJ2-3, with D tentatively TRBD2 (5 bases). Deletions cut 3 bases from V and 11 bases from J, with 15 bases between. CDR1 is LNHDA and CDR2 is SQIVND in the germline V gene (reference sequence). CDR3 size: 13 residues. This CDR3 is CASSISGVKEQYF. CDR3 DNA sequence: TGTGCCAGTAGTATTTCCGGGGTCAAAGAGCAGTATTTT.

The rearrangement links TRBV30 to TRBJ1-5; no firm D call. V was trimmed by 0 bases and J by 4 bases, leaving 10 bases between them. Per the germline V gene, CDR1 is GTSNPN and CDR2 is SVGIG (reference sequence). The CDR3 runs 14 residues. This chain's CDR3 is CAWSVMQINQPQHF. The CDR3 DNA follows: TGTGCCTGGAGTGTAATGCAGATTAATCAGCCCCAGCATTTT.

The genes are TRBV7-9 and TRBJ1-1; 7 positions match TRBD1. Germline lookup yields CDR1 SEHNR and CDR2 FQNEAQ (reference sequence). This CDR3 has 13 amino acids. The V segment lost 5 bases and the J segment 6 bases; nucleotides outside the gene matches: 6. CDR3 nucleotides: TGTGCCAGCAGCCCAGTCGGGACAGCTGAAGCTTTCTTT. It yields the protein CASSPVGTAEAFF.

V gene TRBV4-3 combines with J gene TRBJ2-6, with 7 nucleotides matching TRBD2. The CDR3 sequence is 16 residues long. In germline, CDR1 is LGHNA, CDR2 YSLEER. The ends lost 3 bases at V and 4 bases at J; junction bases unmatched: 6. CDR3 loop: CASSQGGVSGANVLTF. In nucleotides, the CDR3 is TGCGCCAGCAGCCAGGGGGGGGTGTCGGGGGCCAACGTCCTGACTTTC.

This clone was found a few times. The rearrangement links TRBV5-6 to TRBJ1-4; tentatively, D is TRBD1 (6 bases). Trimming cost V 5 bases and J 10 bases, with 21 bases left between them. The CDR3 is made up of 15 amino acids. Germline V gene lookup returns CDR1 SGHDT and CDR2 YYEEEE. The CDR3 region is CASSMDYGGGGKLFF. The CDR3, as DNA: TGTGCCAGCAGTATGGATTATGGGGGCGGCGGAAAACTGTTTTTT. Filled out from reference TRBV5-6 and TRBJ1-4, the complete variable domain reads DAGVTQSPTHLIKTRGQQVTLRCSPKSGHDTVSWYQQALGQGPQFIFQYYEEEERQRGNFPDRFSGHQFPNYSSELNVNALLLGDSALYLCASSMDYGGGGKLFFGSGTQLSVL.

By sample share, this clone is medium-sized. This sequence joins TRBV6-5 and TRBJ1-1, with D tentatively TRBD1 (6 bases). The length of the CDR3 is 15 residues. V lost 1 base and J lost 5, with 14 bases in between. Germline V gene data show CDR1 as MNHEY and CDR2 as SVGAGI. The CDR3 spells CASSYFQGQRTEAFF. CDR3 DNA: TGTGCCAGCAGTTACTTCCAGGGGCAGAGGACTGAAGCTTTCTTT.

This chain connects TRBV5-4 to TRBJ2-4; TRBD2 is a possible D gene (5 bases). This CDR3 has 17 residues. Germline loops: CDR1 SGHNT, CDR2 YYREEE (reference sequence). The V end lost 2 bases, the J end lost 5 bases, and 20 bases lay between the germline ends. The CDR3 nucleotides read TGTGCCAGCAGCTTTTACAGCCCCTGGGGAGAGGAAAACATTCAGTACTTC. Its translation is CASSFYSPWGEENIQYF.

V is TRBV7-3 and J is TRBJ1-2, with 8 nucleotides matching TRBD1. With V trimmed by 5 bases and J by 6 bases, 5 bases remained unmatched. Germline CDR1 reads SGHTA; CDR2 reads FQGTGA. The CDR3 has 13 amino acids. CDR3 amino acids: CASSPSTGDGYTF. Here the CDR3 DNA reads TGTGCCAGCAGCCCCTCGACAGGGGATGGCTACACCTTC.

V usage is TRBV29-1 and J usage is TRBJ2-2; 16 bases are shared with TRBD2. The CDR3 is 15 amino acids. Trimming at V came to 6 bases and at J to 5 bases, leaving 3 bases not matched to a gene. Looked up from germline, CDR1 is SQVTM and CDR2 is ANQGSEA. The CDR3 region has the DNA TGCAGCGTCGGGACTAGCGGGGGGGGGACCGGGGAGCTGTTTTTT. Translation: CSVGTSGGGTGELFF.